This T cell receptor beta chain appears in the sequencing data of a study of OX40 agonist ivuxolimab in advanced cancers. Across the study: Dose-escalation patients suffered from hepatocellular carcinoma, melanoma, renal cell or head and neck cancer. Patients achieving partial responses numbered three: one hepatocellular carcinoma case and two cutaneous melanoma cases. Study results and limitations: The study did not work out the antigen specificity of the expanded peripheral T cells. Expanded clones were, on average, more numerous among CD8+ T cells than CD4+.

The table came from immunoSEQ multiplex PCR; TCRdb's copy has only in-frame clones and leaves some out. The table shows fewer than 50,000 clones, with around 87% occurring only once. As for this clone: The antigen remains unidentified.

The germline gives CDR1 LNHDA, CDR2 SQIVND (reference sequence). This CDR3 is 16 amino acids long. Trimming stripped 2 bases from V and 1 base from J, with 13 bases between. The TCR was taken from an adult with an advanced solid tumor such as melanoma, head and neck, liver or kidney cancer. The genes are TRBV19 and TRBJ2-3; D ambiguous. The material was CD4+ or CD8+ T cells sorted from blood, obtained in a trial of the OX40 agonist ivuxolimab. CDR3 loop: CASSITAQRGTDTQYF. DNA of the CDR3: TGTGCCAGTAGTATAACCGCCCAGCGTGGCACAGATACGCAGTATTTT. Supplemented by reference TRBV19 and TRBJ2-3, the full variable domain reads DGGITQSPKYLFRKEGQNVTLSCEQNLNHDAMYWYRQDPGQGLRLIYYSQIVNDFQKGDIAEGYSVSREKKESFPLTVTSAQKNPTAFYLCASSITAQRGTDTQYFGPGTRLTVL.